This TCR beta chain was profiled in a study of cytomegalovirus exposure and HLA in healthy donors. The study, taken as a whole, reports: Fewer N-insertions (relative to the roughly 730-donor mean) were reportedly seen in an Asian-associated ancestry cluster in a later analysis. The authors excluded some V segments, including TRBV6-2 and TRBV6-3, as indistinguishable.

Both 60 Vbeta primers and 13 Jbeta primers went into the PCR. Profiling relied on immunoSEQ multiplex PCR, and the TCRdb table lists in-frame clones only, not all of them. Of approximately 170,000 clones listed, around 81% are singletons. The germline V gene has CDR1 GTSNPN and CDR2 SVGIG (reference sequence). CDR3 size: 12 residues. The V end lost 0 bases, the J end lost 7 bases, and 9 bases lay between the germline ends. Details on this clone: The antigen is not known.

Sequenced input: PBMCs. The V call is TRBV30, the J call TRBJ1-1, with D hard to call. This clonotype was obtained from a man in his forties in good health and CMV-seronegative. CDR3 region: CAWSVRGGEAFF. CDR3 sequence (DNA): TGTGCCTGGAGTGTTCGGGGAGGTGAAGCTTTCTTT.